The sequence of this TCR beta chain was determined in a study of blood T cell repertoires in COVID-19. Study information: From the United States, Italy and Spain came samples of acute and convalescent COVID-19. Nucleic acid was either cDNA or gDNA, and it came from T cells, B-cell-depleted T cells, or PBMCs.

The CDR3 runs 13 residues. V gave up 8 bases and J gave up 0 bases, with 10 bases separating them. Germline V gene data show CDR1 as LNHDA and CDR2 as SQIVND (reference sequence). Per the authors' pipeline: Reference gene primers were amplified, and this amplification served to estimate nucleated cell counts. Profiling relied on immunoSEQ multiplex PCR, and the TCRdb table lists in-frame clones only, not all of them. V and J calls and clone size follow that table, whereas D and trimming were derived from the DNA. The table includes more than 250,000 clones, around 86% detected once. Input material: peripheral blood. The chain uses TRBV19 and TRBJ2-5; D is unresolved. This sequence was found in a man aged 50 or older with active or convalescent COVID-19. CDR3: CASRSADQETQYF. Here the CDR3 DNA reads TGTGCCAGTCGGTCGGCGGACCAAGAGACCCAGTACTTC.